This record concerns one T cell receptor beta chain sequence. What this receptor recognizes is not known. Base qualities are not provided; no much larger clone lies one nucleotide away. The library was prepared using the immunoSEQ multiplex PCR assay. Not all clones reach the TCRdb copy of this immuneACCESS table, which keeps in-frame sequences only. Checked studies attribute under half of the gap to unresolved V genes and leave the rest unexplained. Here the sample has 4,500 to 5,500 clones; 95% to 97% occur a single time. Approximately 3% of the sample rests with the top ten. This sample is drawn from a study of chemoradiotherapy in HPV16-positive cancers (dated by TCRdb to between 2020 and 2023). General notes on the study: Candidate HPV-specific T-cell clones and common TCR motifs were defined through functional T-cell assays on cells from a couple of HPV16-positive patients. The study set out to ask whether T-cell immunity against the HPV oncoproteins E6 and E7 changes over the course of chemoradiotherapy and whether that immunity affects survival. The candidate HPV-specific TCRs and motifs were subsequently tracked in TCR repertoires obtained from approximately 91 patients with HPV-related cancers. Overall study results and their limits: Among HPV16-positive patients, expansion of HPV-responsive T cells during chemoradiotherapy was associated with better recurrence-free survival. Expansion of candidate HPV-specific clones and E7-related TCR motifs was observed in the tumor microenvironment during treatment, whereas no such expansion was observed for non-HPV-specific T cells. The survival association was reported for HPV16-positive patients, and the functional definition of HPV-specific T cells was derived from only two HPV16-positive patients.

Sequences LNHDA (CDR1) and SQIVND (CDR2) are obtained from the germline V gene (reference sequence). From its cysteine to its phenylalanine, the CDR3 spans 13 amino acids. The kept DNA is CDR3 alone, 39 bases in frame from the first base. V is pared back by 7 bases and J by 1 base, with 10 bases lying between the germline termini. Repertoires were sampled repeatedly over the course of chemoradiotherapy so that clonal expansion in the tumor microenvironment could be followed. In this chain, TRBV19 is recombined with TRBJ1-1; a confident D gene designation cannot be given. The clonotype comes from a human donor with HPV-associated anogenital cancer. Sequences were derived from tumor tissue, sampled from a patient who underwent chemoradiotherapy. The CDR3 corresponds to CASNFWGNTEAFF. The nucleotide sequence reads TGTGCCAGTAATTTCTGGGGGAACACTGAAGCTTTCTTT.